This record concerns one TCR beta chain sequence. Trimming removed 3 bases from V and 3 bases from J; junction bases left unmatched: 7. There are 15 residues in the CDR3. Germline assignment: CDR1 GTSNPN and CDR2 SVGIG (reference sequence). The data are from a study of blood T cell repertoires in COVID-19. Libraries were prepared by immunoSEQ multiplex PCR; TCRdb keeps only in-frame clonotypes and omits some of them. Of approximately 75,000 clones listed, approximately 82% are singletons. This sequence was found in an elderly woman with acute or convalescent COVID-19. The sample comprised peripheral blood. This sequence joins TRBV30 and TRBJ1-4, with TRBD1 identical over 7 bases. CDR3 protein: CAWRWDSTANEKLFF. CDR3 DNA: TGTGCCTGGAGATGGGACAGTACGGCTAATGAAAAACTGTTTTTT.